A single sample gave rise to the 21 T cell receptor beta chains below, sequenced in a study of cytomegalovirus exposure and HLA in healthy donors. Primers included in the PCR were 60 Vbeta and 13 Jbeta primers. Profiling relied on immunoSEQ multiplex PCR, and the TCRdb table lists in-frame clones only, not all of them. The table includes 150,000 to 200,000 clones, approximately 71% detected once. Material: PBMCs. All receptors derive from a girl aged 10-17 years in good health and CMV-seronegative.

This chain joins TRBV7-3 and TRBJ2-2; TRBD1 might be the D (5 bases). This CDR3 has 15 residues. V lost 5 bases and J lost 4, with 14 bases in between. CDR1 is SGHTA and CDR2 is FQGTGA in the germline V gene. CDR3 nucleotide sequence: TGTGCCAGCAGCCCCACCGCCCAGGGCACCGGGGAGCTGTTTTTT. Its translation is CASSPTAQGTGELFF.

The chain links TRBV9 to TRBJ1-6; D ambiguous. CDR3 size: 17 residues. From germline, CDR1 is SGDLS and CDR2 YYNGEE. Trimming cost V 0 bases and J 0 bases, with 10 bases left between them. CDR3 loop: CASSVESGYSYNSPLHF. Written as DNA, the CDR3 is TGTGCCAGCAGCGTAGAGTCCGGGTACTCCTATAATTCACCCCTCCACTTT. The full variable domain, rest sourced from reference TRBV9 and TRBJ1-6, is DSGVTQTPKHLITATGQRVTLRCSPRSGDLSVYWYQQSLDQGLQFLIQYYNGEERAKGNILERFSAQQFPDLHSELNLSSLELGDSALYFCASSVESGYSYNSPLHFGNGTRLTVT.

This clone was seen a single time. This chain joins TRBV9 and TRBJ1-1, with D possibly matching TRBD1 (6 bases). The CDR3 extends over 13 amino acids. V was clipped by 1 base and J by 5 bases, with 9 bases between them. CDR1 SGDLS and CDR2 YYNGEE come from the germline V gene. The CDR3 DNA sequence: TGTGCCAGCAGCGTACCAGGGGTGACTGAAGCTTTCTTT. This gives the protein CASSVPGVTEAFF.

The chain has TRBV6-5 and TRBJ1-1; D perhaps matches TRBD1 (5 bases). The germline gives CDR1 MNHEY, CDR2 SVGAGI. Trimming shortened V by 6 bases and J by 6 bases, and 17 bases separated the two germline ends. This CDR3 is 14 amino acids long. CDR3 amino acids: CASRRDGRDAEAFF. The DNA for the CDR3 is TGTGCCAGCAGGCGAGACGGGCGGGACGCTGAAGCTTTCTTT.

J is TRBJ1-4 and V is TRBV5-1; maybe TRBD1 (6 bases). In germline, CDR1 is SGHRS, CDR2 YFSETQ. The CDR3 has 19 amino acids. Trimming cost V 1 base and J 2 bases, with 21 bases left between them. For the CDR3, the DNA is TGCGCCAGCAGCTTGTGGGCTAGGGGGGGCGCTGGGACTAATGAAAAACTGTTTTTT. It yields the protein CASSLWARGGAGTNEKLFF.

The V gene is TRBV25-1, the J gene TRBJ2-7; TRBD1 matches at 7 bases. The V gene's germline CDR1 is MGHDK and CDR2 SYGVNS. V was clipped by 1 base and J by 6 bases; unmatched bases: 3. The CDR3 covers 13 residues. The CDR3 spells CASSEWDRREQYF. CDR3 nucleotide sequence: TGTGCCAGCAGTGAATGGGACAGACGCGAGCAGTACTTC.

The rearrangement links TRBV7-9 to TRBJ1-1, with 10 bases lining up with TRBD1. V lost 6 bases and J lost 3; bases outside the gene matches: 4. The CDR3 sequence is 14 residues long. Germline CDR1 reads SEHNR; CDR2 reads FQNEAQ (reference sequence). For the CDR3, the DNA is TGTGCCAGCAGTCCGGACAGGGGGGACACTGAAGCTTTCTTT. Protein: CASSPDRGDTEAFF.

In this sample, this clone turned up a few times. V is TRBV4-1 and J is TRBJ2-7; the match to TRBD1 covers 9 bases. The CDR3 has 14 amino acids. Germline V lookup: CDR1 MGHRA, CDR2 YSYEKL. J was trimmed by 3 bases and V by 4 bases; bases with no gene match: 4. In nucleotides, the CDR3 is TGCGCCAGCAGCCCTATGACAGGGGGCTACGAGCAGTACTTC. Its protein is CASSPMTGGYEQYF.

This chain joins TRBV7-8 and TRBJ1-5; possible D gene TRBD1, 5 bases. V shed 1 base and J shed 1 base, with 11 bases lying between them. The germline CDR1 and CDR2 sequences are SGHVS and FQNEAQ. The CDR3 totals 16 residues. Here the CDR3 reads CASSLDRGSSNQPQHF. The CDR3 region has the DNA TGTGCCAGCAGCTTAGATAGGGGTTCCAGCAATCAGCCCCAGCATTTT.

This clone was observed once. Here the CDR3 reads CASSSTGLMNTEAFF. In nucleotides, the CDR3 is TGTGCCAGCAGCTCGACAGGGCTTATGAACACTGAAGCTTTCTTT. The chain carries TRBV7-9 and TRBJ1-1; 7 bases are shared with TRBD1. V shed 4 bases, J shed 0 bases, and the junction held 5 bases outside the gene matches. In germline, CDR1 is SEHNR, CDR2 FQNEAQ (reference sequence). This CDR3 has 15 amino acids.

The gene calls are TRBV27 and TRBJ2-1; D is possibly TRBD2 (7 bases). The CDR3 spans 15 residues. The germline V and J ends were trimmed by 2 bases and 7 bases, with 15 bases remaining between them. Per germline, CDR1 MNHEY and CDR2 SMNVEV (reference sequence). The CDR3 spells CASSLGGAFGNEQFF. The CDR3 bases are TGTGCCAGCAGTTTAGGGGGGGCCTTCGGAAATGAGCAGTTCTTC.

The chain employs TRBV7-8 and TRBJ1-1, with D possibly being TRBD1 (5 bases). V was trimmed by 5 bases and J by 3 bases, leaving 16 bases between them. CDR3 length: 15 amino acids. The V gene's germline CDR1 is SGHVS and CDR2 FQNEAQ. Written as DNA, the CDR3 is TGTGCCAGCAGCAGCCGACAGAAATTACACACTGAAGCTTTCTTT. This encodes CASSSRQKLHTEAFF.

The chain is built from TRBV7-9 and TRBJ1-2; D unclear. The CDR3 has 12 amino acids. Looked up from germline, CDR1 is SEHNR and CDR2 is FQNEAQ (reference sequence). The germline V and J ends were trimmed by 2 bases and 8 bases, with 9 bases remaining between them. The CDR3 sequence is CASSLLGEGYTF. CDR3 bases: TGTGCCAGCAGCTTATTAGGAGAGGGCTACACCTTC.

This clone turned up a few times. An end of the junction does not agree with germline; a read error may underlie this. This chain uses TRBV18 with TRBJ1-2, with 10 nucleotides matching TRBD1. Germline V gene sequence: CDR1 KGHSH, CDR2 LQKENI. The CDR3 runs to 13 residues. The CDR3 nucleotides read TGTGCCAGCTCACCACCCGCCAGGGACAGGGGTGTCTTC. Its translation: CASSPPARDRGVF.

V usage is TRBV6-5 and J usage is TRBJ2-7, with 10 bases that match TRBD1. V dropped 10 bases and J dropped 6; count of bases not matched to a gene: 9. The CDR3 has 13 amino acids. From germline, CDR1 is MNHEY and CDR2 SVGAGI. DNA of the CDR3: TGTGCCACCCTCCCGACAGGGGGCGCCGAGCAGTACTTC. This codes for CATLPTGGAEQYF.

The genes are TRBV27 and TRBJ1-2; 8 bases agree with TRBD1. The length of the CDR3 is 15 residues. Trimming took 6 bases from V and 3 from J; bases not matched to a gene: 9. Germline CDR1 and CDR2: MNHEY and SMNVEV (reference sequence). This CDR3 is CASRLSTGGYYGYTF. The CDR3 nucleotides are TGTGCCAGCAGACTTTCCACAGGGGGTTACTATGGCTACACCTTC.

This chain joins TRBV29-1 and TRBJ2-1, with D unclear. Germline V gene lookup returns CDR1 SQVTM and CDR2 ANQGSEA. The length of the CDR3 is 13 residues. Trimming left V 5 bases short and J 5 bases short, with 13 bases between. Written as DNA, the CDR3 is TGCAGCGTTCACCTAACCCTTAACAATGAGCAGTTCTTC. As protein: CSVHLTLNNEQFF.

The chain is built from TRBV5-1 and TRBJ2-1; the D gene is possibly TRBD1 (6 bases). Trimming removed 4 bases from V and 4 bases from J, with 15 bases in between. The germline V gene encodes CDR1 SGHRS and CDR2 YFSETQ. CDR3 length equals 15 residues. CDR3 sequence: CASSGEGERYNEQFF. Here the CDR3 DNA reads TGCGCCAGCAGCGGAGAGGGGGAACGGTACAATGAGCAGTTCTTC.

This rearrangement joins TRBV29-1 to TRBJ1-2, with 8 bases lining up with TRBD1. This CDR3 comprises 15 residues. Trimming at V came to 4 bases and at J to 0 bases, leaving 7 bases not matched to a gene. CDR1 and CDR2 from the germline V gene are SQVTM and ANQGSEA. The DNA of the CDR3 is TGCAGCGTTGTCTCTTCAGGGGGCACTAACTATGGCTACACCTTC. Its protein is CSVVSSGGTNYGYTF. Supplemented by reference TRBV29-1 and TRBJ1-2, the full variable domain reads SAVISQKPSRDICQRGTSLTIQCQVDSQVTMMFWYRQQPGQSLTLIATANQGSEATYESGFVIDKFPISRPNLTFSTLTVSNMSPEDSSIYLCSVVSSGGTNYGYTFGSGTRLTVV.

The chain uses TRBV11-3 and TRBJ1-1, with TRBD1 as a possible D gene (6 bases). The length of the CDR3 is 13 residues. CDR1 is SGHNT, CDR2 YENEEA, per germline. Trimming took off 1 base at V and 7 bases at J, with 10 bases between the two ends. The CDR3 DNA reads TGTGCCAGCAGCTTAGGGACAGCTAATGAAGCTTTCTTT. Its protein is CASSLGTANEAFF.

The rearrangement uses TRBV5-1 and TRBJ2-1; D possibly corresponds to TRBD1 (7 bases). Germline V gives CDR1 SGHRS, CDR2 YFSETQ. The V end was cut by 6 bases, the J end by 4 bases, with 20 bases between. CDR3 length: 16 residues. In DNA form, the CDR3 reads TGCGCCAGCACCGCCGGGGCGGGACAGCTATACAATGAGCAGTTCTTC. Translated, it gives CASTAGAGQLYNEQFF.